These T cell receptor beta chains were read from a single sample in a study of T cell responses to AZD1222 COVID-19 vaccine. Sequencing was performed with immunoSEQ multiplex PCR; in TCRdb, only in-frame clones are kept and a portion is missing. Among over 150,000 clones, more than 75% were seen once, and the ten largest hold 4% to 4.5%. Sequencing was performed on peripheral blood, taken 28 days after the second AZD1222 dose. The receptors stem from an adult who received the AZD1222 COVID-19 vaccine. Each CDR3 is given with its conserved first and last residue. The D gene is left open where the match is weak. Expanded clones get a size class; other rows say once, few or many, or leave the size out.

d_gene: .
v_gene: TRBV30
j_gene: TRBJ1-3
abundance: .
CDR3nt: TGTGCCTGGAGTGTTGGAGACAGGCGCGGAAACACCATATATTTT
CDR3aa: CAWSVGDRRGNTIYF

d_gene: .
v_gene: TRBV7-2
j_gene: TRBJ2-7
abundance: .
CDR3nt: TGTGCCAGCAGCTTAATCCCTTTCTCGAGCTCCTACGAGCAGTACTTC
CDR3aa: CASSLIPFSSSYEQYF

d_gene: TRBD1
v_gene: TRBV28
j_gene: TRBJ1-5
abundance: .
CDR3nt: TGTGCCAGCAGATCCGGGACAGGGGGCTCTCAGCCCCAGCATTTT
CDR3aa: CASRSGTGGSQPQHF

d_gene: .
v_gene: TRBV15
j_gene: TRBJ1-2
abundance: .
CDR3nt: TGTGCCACCAGCAGGGGCCAGGACTATGGCTACACCTTC
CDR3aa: CATSRGQDYGYTF

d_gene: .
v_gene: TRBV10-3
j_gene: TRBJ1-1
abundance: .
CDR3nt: TGTGCCATCAGCTTAGACAGTAGTGAGACTGAAGCTTTCTTT
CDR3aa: CAISLDSSETEAFF

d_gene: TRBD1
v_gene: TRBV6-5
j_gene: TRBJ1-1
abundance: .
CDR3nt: TGTGCCAGCAAGTCGACAGGGACCCCTGAAGCTTTCTTT
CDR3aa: CASKSTGTPEAFF

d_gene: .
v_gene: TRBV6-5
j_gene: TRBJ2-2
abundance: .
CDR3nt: TGTGCCAGCAGTTTCGGACAGCCATCGTTCCCCGGGGAGCTGTTTTTT
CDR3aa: CASSFGQPSFPGELFF

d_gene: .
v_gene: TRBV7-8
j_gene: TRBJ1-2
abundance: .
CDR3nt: TGTGCCAGCAGCCCGCAAATCCATAGGTCGATTGAGATGAGCTATGGCTACACCTTC
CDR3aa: CASSPQIHRSIEMSYGYTF

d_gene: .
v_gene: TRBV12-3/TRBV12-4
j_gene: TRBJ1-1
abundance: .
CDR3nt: TGTGCCAGCACCCTTATGGGCACTGAAGCTTTCTTT
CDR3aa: CASTLMGTEAFF

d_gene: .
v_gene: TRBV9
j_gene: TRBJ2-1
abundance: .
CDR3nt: TGTGCCAGCAGCGGGGCAGTTGCCTACAATGAGCAGTTCTTC
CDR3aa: CASSGAVAYNEQFF

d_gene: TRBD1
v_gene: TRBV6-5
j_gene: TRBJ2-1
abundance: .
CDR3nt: TGTGCCAGCAGTTGGGACAGGGACATCAATGAGCAGTTCTTC
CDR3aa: CASSWDRDINEQFF

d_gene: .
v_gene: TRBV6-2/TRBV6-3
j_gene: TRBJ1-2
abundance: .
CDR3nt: TGTGCCAGCAGTTACCCGGGCTACACCTTC
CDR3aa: CASSYPGYTF

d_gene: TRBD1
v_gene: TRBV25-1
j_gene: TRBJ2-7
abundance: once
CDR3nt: TGTGCCAGCAGGGGGACAGGGTACCACGAGCAGTACTTC
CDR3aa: CASRGTGYHEQYF

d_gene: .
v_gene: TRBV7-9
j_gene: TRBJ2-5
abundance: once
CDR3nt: TGTGCCAGCAGCTTAGTTCGGCAGACAGAGACCCAGTACTTC
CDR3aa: CASSLVRQTETQYF

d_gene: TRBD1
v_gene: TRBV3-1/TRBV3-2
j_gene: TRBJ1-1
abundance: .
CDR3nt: TGTGCCAGCAGCCAGGGACAGCCCACTGAAGCTTTCTTT
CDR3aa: CASSQGQPTEAFF

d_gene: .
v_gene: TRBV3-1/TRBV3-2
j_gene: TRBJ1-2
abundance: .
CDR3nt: TGTGCCAGCAGCCAAGATGTCGTGTGGCCCTATGGCTACACCTTC
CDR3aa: CASSQDVVWPYGYTF

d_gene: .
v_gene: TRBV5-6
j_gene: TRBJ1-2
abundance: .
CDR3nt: TGTGCCAGCAGCCTGACAGTTAACTATGGCTACACCTTC
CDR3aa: CASSLTVNYGYTF

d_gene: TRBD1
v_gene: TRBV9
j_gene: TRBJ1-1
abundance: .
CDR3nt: TGTGCCAGCAGCGGCCGGGACAGGGGAACCCCGGACACTGAAGCTTTCTTT
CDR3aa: CASSGRDRGTPDTEAFF

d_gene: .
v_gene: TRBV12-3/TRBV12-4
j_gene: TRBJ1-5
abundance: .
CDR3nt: TGTGCCAGCAGTTTGGGACAAATAACGCCCCAGCATTTT
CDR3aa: CASSLGQITPQHF

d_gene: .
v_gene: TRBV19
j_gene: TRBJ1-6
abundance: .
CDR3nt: TGTGCCAGTAGTATTGGGGACATTCGCGGGACCCTCCACTTT
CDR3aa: CASSIGDIRGTLHF

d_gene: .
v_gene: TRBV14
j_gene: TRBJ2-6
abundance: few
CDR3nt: TGTGCCAGCAGCCATTACCGGGACAAAAGCTCTGGGGCCAACGTCCTGACTTTC
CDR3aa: CASSHYRDKSSGANVLTF

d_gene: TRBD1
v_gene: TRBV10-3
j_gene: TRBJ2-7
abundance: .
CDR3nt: TGTGCCATCAGTGAAGGGGACAGGGGCTCCTACGAGCAGTACTTC
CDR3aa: CAISEGDRGSYEQYF

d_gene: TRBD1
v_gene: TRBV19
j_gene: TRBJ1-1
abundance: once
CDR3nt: TGTGCCAGTAGTGTACAGGGGGCTAGGAGGGGCACTGAAGCTTTCTTT
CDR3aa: CASSVQGARRGTEAFF

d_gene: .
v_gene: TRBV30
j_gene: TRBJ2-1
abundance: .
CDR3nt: TGTGCCTGGAGCGGCAGGGCGAGCTCCTACAATGAGCAGTTCTTC
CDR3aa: CAWSGRASSYNEQFF

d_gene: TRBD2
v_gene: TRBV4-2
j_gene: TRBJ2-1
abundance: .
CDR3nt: TGTGCCAGCAGCCTCGGAGCGGGGGGTAGATCCAATGAGCAGTTCTTC
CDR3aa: CASSLGAGGRSNEQFF

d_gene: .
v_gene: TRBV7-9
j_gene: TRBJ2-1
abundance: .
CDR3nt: TGTGCCAGCAGCCTACTTGAGGGTGAGCAGTTCTTC
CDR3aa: CASSLLEGEQFF

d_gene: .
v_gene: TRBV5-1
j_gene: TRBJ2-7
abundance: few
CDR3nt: TGCGCCAGCAGGCACTACGAGCAGTACTTC
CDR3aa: CASRHYEQYF

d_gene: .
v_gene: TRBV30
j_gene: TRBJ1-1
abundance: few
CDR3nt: TGTGCCTGGGCCGACCGTACTGAAGCTTTCTTT
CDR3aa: CAWADRTEAFF

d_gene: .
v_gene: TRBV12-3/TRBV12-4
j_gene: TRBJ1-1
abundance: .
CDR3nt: TGTGCCAGCACATATCAGGGGAACACTGAAGCTTTCTTT
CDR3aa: CASTYQGNTEAFF

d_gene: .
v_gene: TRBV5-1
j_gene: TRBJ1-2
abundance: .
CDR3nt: TGCGCCAGCAGCCCCCAGGGGTCGGTTGGCTACACCTTC
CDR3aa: CASSPQGSVGYTF

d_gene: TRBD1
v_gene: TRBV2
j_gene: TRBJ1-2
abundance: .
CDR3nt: TGTGCCAGCAGTGCGGACAGGGTTAACTATGGCTACACCTTC
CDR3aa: CASSADRVNYGYTF

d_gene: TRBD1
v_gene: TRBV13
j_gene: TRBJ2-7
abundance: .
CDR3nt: TGTGCCAGCAGCTTAGTTCTGACAGGGAGACCCTACGAGCAGTACTTC
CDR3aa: CASSLVLTGRPYEQYF

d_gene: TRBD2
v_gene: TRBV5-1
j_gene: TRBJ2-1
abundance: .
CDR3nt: TGCGCCAGCAGCCTAACTAGCGGGGGGCTTCGGGAGCAGTTCTTC
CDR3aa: CASSLTSGGLREQFF

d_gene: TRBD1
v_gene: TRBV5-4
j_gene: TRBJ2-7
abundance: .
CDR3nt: TGTGCCAGCAGCTACTCTGGGACAGCCTACGAGCAGTACTTC
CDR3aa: CASSYSGTAYEQYF

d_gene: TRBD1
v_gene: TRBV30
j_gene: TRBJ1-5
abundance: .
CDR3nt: TGTGCCTGGAGTTCCGACAGGGCAAATCAGCCCCAGCATTTT
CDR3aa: CAWSSDRANQPQHF